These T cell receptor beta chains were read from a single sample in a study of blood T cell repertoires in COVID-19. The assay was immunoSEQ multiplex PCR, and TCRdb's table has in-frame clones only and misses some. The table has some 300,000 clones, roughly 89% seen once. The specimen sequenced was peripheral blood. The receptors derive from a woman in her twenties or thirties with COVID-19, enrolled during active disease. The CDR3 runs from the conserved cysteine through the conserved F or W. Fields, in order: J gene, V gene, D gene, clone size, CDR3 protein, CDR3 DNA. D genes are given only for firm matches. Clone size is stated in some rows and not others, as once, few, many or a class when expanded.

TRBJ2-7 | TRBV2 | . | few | CASNSPRGEQYF | TGTGCCAGCAATAGCCCCAGAGGCGAGCAGTACTTC
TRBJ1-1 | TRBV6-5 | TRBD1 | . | CASTAVLGDRGNAFF | TGTGCCAGCACTGCAGTCCTGGGGGACAGGGGTAATGCTTTCTTT
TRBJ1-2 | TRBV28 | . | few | CASSTPTGTEYGYTF | TGTGCCAGCAGTACTCCAACCGGGACTGAGTATGGCTACACCTTC
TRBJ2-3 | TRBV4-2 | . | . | CASSRLPPDTQYF | TGTGCCAGCAGCCGACTTCCCCCCGATACGCAGTATTTT
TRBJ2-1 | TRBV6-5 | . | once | CASSPGGLANEQFF | TGTGCCAGCAGTCCCGGGGGGCTAGCTAACGAGCAGTTCTTC
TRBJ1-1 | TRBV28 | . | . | CASNYLEGVRTEAFF | TGTGCCAGCAACTATTTAGAGGGTGTACGGACTGAAGCTTTCTTT
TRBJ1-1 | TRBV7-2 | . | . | CASSKGGRVNTEAFF | TGTGCCAGCAGTAAGGGGGGGCGGGTGAACACTGAAGCTTTCTTT
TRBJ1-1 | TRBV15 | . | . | CATSRDRWNTEAFF | TGTGCCACCAGCAGAGATCGGTGGAACACTGAAGCTTTCTTT
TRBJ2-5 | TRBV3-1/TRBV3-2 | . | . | CASSQERVRETQYF | TGTGCCAGCAGCCAAGAACGCGTTAGAGAGACCCAGTACTTC
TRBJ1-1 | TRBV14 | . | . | CASSPVRFSTEAFF | TGTGCCAGCAGCCCCGTCCGTTTTTCCACTGAAGCTTTCTTT
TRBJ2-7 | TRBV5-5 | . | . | CASSLSGDAYEQYF | TGTGCCAGCAGCTTGTCGGGGGACGCCTACGAGCAGTACTTC
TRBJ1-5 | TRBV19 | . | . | CASTQGPNQPQHF | TGTGCCAGTACCCAGGGCCCAAATCAGCCCCAGCATTTT
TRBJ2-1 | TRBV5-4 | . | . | CASSLVEPSSYNEQFF | TGTGCCAGCAGCTTGGTTGAGCCAAGCTCCTACAATGAGCAGTTCTTC
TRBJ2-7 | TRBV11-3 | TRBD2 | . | CASSLDFGGAYEQYF | TGTGCCAGCAGCTTAGATTTCGGGGGGGCCTACGAGCAGTACTTC
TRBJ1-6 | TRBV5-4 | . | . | CASSPDRTNSPLHF | TGTGCCAGCAGCCCCGACAGAACAAATTCACCCCTCCACTTT
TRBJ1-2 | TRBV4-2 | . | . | CASSLPWRGRYGYTF | TGTGCCAGCAGCCTCCCCTGGAGAGGGAGGTATGGCTACACCTTC
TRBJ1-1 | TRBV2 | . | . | CASSSGLLTEAFF | TGTGCCAGCAGTTCGGGACTCCTTACTGAAGCTTTCTTT
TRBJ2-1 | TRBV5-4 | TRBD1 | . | CASTRDRGRNEQFF | TGTGCCAGCACTCGGGACAGGGGGCGGAATGAGCAGTTCTTC
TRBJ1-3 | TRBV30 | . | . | CAWSLTGSGNTIYF | TGTGCCTGGAGCCTGACAGGCTCTGGAAACACCATATATTTT
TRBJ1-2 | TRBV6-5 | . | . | CASRLTASNYGYTF | TGTGCCAGCAGGCTGACAGCCTCTAACTATGGCTACACCTTC
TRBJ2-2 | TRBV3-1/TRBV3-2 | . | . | CASTKEFGELFF | TGTGCCAGCACTAAAGAGTTCGGGGAGCTGTTTTTT
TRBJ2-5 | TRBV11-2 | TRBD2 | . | CASSLIAGAPVQETQYF | TGTGCCAGCAGCTTAATAGCGGGGGCCCCAGTCCAAGAGACCCAGTACTTC
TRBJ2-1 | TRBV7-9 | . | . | CASSPGPFSVRYRDNEQFF | TGTGCCAGCAGTCCAGGACCGTTTAGCGTGCGTTATAGAGACAATGAGCAGTTCTTC
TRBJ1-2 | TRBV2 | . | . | CASSENAGDLYGYTF | TGTGCCAGCAGTGAAAACGCAGGGGACCTCTATGGCTACACCTTC
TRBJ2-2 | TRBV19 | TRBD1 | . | CASSLPGQGAFMSTGELFF | TGTGCCAGTAGCCTACCGGGACAGGGGGCCTTCATGAGCACCGGGGAGCTGTTTTTT
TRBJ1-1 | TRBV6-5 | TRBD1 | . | CASSWGQGRREEAFF | TGTGCCAGCAGCTGGGGACAGGGACGGCGAGAGGAAGCTTTCTTT
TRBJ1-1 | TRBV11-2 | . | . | CASSLGTAIEAFF | TGTGCCAGCAGCTTAGGGACAGCTATCGAAGCTTTCTTT
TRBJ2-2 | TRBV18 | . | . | CASSPRTNTGELFF | TGTGCCAGCTCACCTCGTACTAACACCGGGGAGCTGTTTTTT
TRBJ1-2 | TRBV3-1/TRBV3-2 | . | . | CASSQDARINTF | TGTGCCAGCAGCCAAGATGCGCGGATTAACACCTTC
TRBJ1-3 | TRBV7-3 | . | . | CASSLDGSRNTIYF | TGTGCCAGCAGCTTAGACGGGTCTAGAAACACCATATATTTT
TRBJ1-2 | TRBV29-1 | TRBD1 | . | CSVDQGQGAYGYTF | TGCAGCGTTGATCAAGGACAGGGGGCCTATGGCTACACCTTC
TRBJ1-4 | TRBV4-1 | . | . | CASSLSAGGNEKLFF | TGCGCCAGCAGCCTTTCGGCGGGCGGTAATGAAAAACTGTTTTTT
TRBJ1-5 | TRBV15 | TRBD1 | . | CATSTSLTGEIDQPQHF | TGTGCCACCAGCACCAGCTTGACAGGGGAAATAGATCAGCCCCAGCATTTT
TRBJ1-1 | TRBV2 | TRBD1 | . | CASSRQGDTEAFF | TGTGCCAGCAGCCGACAGGGGGACACTGAAGCTTTCTTT
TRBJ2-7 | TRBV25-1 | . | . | CASSDSGDLNEQYF | TGTGCCAGCAGTGATTCAGGGGATCTAAACGAGCAGTACTTC
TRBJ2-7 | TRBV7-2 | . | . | CASSLNIRGKQYF | TGTGCCAGCAGCTTAAATATCAGGGGCAAGCAGTACTTC
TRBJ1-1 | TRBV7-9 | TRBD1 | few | CASRPKDRVNTEAFF | TGTGCCAGCAGACCTAAGGACAGGGTGAACACTGAAGCTTTCTTT
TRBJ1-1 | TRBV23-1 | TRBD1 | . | CASRLPGQGPMNTEAFF | TGCGCCAGCAGACTACCGGGACAGGGCCCCATGAACACTGAAGCTTTCTTT
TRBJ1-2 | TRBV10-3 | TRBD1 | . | CAISGRGQGDGYTF | TGTGCCATCAGTGGACGGGGACAGGGGGACGGCTACACCTTC
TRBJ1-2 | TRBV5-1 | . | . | CASGEGELYGYTF | TGCGCCAGCGGCGAGGGGGAACTCTATGGCTACACCTTC
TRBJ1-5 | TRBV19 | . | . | CASSGQRGVSNQPQHF | TGTGCCAGTAGCGGACAGCGAGGGGTTAGCAATCAGCCCCAGCATTTT